This is a list of T cell receptor beta chains from one sample in a study of blood T cell repertoires in COVID-19. Sequencing was performed with immunoSEQ multiplex PCR; in TCRdb, only in-frame clones are kept and a portion is missing. The sample gives about 18,000 clones, around nine tenths of which show up once; roughly 10% is in the top ten. Sample: peripheral blood. These receptors were taken from a middle-aged man with active COVID-19. Both conserved end residues are part of each CDR3. A D gene is named only where the DNA matches it firmly. For some rows the clone size is stated as once, few or many, or as a class when expanded; others skip it.

D gene	clone size	J gene	V gene	CDR3 protein	CDR3 DNA
-	-	TRBJ1-4	TRBV15	CATSTGTSAQRVF	TGTGCCACCAGCACAGGGACATCCGCTCAACGGGTTTTT
TRBD2	-	TRBJ2-1	TRBV4-1	CASSRLARGSEQFF	TGCGCCAGCAGCCGACTAGCGAGGGGAAGTGAGCAGTTCTTC
-	-	TRBJ1-3	TRBV27	CASSSAGSGNTIYF	TGTGCCAGCAGTTCGGCAGGCTCTGGAAACACCATATATTTT
TRBD1	-	TRBJ1-2	TRBV29-1	CSVETGDYGYTF	TGCAGCGTTGAAACAGGGGACTATGGCTACACCTTC
TRBD1	-	TRBJ2-1	TRBV29-1	CSATGGLSYNEQFF	TGCAGCGCCACAGGGGGACTCTCCTACAATGAGCAGTTCTTC
-	-	TRBJ1-6	TRBV5-1	CASSGGQSEIAPLHF	TGCGCCAGCAGCGGAGGACAGTCTGAAATAGCCCCCCTCCACTTT
TRBD2	-	TRBJ2-7	TRBV14	CASSPLPGTSGAGLEQYF	TGTGCCAGCAGCCCACTTCCCGGGACTAGCGGAGCGGGACTCGAGCAGTACTTC
TRBD1	once	TRBJ2-7	TRBV4-2	CASSQTASRTGYEQYF	TGTGCCAGCAGCCAAACCGCATCTAGGACAGGGTACGAGCAGTACTTC
-	-	TRBJ2-7	TRBV6-5	CASTWSSYEQYF	TGTGCCAGCACGTGGAGCTCCTACGAGCAGTACTTC
-	-	TRBJ2-7	TRBV11-2	CASSLEGHPYEQYF	TGTGCCAGCAGCTTAGAAGGACACCCCTACGAGCAGTACTTC
-	-	TRBJ1-1	TRBV6-6	CASSYRPGEAFF	TGTGCCAGCAGTTACCGACCGGGTGAAGCTTTCTTT
TRBD1	-	TRBJ1-5	TRBV6-2/TRBV6-3	CASRYRDRAGQPQHF	TGTGCCAGCAGGTACCGGGACAGGGCTGGTCAGCCCCAGCATTTT
TRBD1	-	TRBJ2-1	TRBV4-1	CASSQEGGREQFF	TGCGCCAGCAGCCAAGAAGGGGGCCGGGAGCAGTTCTTC
-	few	TRBJ2-7	TRBV6-5	CASRGRVGEQYF	TGTGCCAGCAGAGGCAGGGTGGGCGAGCAGTACTTC